This entry features one TCR beta chain sequence. As yet, its antigen is unknown. The sample comes from a study of tumor and adjacent non-tumor tissue in lung cancer. With 5 bases removed from V and 1 base from J, the gap between germline ends came to 15 bases. This CDR3 has 15 residues. Study-level results: Tumor TCR diversity, when higher, was linked to shorter survival.

This sample's RNA came from whole unsorted tissue. The normal lung tissue was taken more than 3 cm from the tumor edge. Newly diagnosed lung cancer patients had thoracic surgery in China, August–November 2014, without prior chemotherapy. The library came from three nested PCR rounds adapted from ARM-PCR protocols. TCRdb fed the multiplex PCR reads into MiXCR, producing one record per CDR3 protein. The sample carries tens of thousands of distinct CDR3 sequences, around 59% recorded once. The receptor was isolated from a woman in her 70s with non-small cell lung cancer. The sample taken for sequencing was distant non-tumor lung tissue. The V call is TRBV12-3 or TRBV12-4, the J call TRBJ2-7; a possible D gene is TRBD2 (5 bases). The CDR3 DNA reads TGTGCCAGCAGTCTCGAGGGCAGCCTATCCTACGAGCAGTACTTC. Translated, it gives CASSLEGSLSYEQYF.